A single T cell receptor beta chain is shown here with its context. The data were obtained in a study of blood T cell repertoires in COVID-19. V dropped 2 bases and J dropped 4 bases, with 5 bases sitting between them. CDR1 and CDR2 from the germline V gene are LGHNA and YSLEER. The CDR3 has 12 amino acids. Assay used: immunoSEQ multiplex PCR; TCRdb lists only in-frame clones, some missing. Found here are 250,000 to 300,000 clones, roughly nine tenths of them singletons; the top ten hold about 1.2%. Sequenced input: PBMCs or T cells enriched from blood (not recorded which). This rearrangement joins TRBV4-3 to TRBJ1-1; D remains ambiguous. The TCR originated in a human donor in a cohort exposed to, infected with or recovered from COVID-19 (not recorded which). The donor label of this sample is uncertain. In nucleotides, the CDR3 is TGCGCCAGCAGCCAATCCAGCACTGAAGCTTTCTTT. Encoded protein: CASSQSSTEAFF.